This T cell receptor beta chain comes out of a study of T cell repertoires in cytomegalovirus infection. This clonotype was seen a few times. Its matching antigen is unknown. TCRdb independently ran MiXCR on the reads; one entry per CDR3 protein. The data hold around 900,000 distinct CDR3 sequences, with around 32% observed a single time. With 0 bases removed from V and 3 bases from J, the gap between germline ends came to 11 bases. The CDR3 sequence is 16 residues long. Germline loops: CDR1 MGHDK, CDR2 SYGVNS. The clonotype originates from a human donor in good health (CMV status not recorded). Some clones in this sample may be carry-over from other donors' samples. The chain combines TRBV25-1 with TRBJ1-4; perhaps TRBD1 as D (5 bases). Sequences were derived from cultured CD8+ T cells from PBMCs, sampled from culture after CMV antigen stimulation. CDR3 DNA: TGTGCCAGCAGTGAATACTTCAGGGACCCTAATGAAAAACTGTTTTTT. Translating it yields CASSEYFRDPNEKLFF.